Listed below are T cell receptor beta chains from one sample, sequenced in a study of blood T cells in healthy people across ages. TCRdb ran MiXCR on the 5' RACE reads and lists one entry per CDR3 protein. Altogether under 800,000 distinct CDR3 sequences are present, 20% to 25% being singletons, with the ten largest covering 3.5% to 4%. Sequences were obtained from blood. Receptor source: a man in his 70s in good health. Each CDR3 is given with its conserved first and last residue. Not all rows give a size; the values are once, few, many and, for expanded clones, a class.

length	V	size	J	CDR3
12	TRBV11-2	-	-	CASSFRSYEQYF
13	TRBV11-2	few	TRBJ2-5	CASSFHEQETQYF
15	TRBV20-1	few	TRBJ1-5	CSARDQRQGDQPQHF
16	TRBV20-1	-	TRBJ2-3	CSARESDRVITDTQYF
18	TRBV7-9	few	TRBJ1-4	CASSINRDSLATNEKLFF
12	TRBV2	few	TRBJ1-2	CASTQNEYGYTF
19	TRBV20-1	-	TRBJ2-1	CSARDLSNSGTSRDNEQFF
15	TRBV6-1	few	TRBJ2-5	CASSEGPVGLETQYF
13	TRBV14	few	-	CASSQETEGRQFF
15	TRBV2	-	TRBJ2-3	CASRALAGGPDTQYF
17	TRBV20-1	-	TRBJ2-3	CSARRPTGQGGTDTQYF
13	TRBV18	-	TRBJ2-2	CASSQHQTGELFF
13	TRBV20-1	-	TRBJ2-4	CSARDEGVDIQYF
13	TRBV6-4	-	TRBJ2-1	CASSPGAHNEQFF
16	TRBV7-3	many	TRBJ2-1	CASSVQPGQPHNEQFF
16	TRBV7-9	-	TRBJ2-7	CASSFSSETYSYEQYF
16	TRBV5-6	-	TRBJ1-4	CASSFGTRRDTEKLFF
16	TRBV20-1	many	TRBJ1-3	CSARATGSNSGNTIYF
14	TRBV10-3	-	TRBJ2-7	CAISESNGLYEQYF
16	TRBV5-1	few	TRBJ2-4	CASSTAGQLAKNIQYF
16	TRBV20-1	-	TRBJ2-6	CSASQGANSGANVLTF
13	TRBV6-6	-	TRBJ1-2	CASSYSKGGGYTF
14	TRBV25-1	-	TRBJ2-1	CASGLAGSYNEQFF
13	TRBV5-1	-	TRBJ1-2	CAGSYGGSYGYTF
16	TRBV4-3	-	TRBJ2-1	CASSQDLAGMDNEQFF
15	TRBV7-2	few	TRBJ2-1	CASSPKRTPNNEQFF
14	TRBV28	once	TRBJ2-7	CASSLMTGAYEQYF